The source of this TCR beta chain is a study of blood T cell repertoires in COVID-19. Study context: The United States, Italy and Spain were the sources of the acute and convalescent COVID-19 samples. PBMCs, B-cell-depleted T cells, or T cells were the source of the cDNA or gDNA that made up the material.

As processed by the authors: By means of reference gene primer amplification, nucleated cell counts were estimated. TCRdb's table, derived via immunoSEQ multiplex PCR, lists solely in-frame clones and lacks some. The V and J calls and clone size come from that table; D and trimming were worked out from the DNA. Here the sample spans 110,000 or so clones, approximately 85% being singletons. This CDR3 is built from 13 residues. The germline gives CDR1 MGHDK, CDR2 SYGVNS. The V gene end was trimmed by 7 bases and the J gene end by 6 bases; junction bases not matched to a gene: 6. This sequence joins TRBV25-1 and TRBJ2-1; TRBD1 agrees at 7 bases. This sequence originates from a man aged 40-49 years with acute or convalescent COVID-19. Sequenced input: peripheral blood. This CDR3 is CASTSDRTNEQFF. In DNA, the CDR3 is TGTGCCAGCACTTCGGACAGGACCAATGAGCAGTTCTTC.